Following are 25 T cell receptor beta chains from one sample sequenced in a study of beta chain features in type 1 diabetes. Expressed TCRB transcripts were sequenced, since all the RNA that had been isolated was reverse transcribed. Repertoires were generated with immunoSEQ multiplex PCR, while TCRdb's copy carries only in-frame clones and drops some. The data show some 900,000 clones, roughly a sixth seen once. The sample consisted of naive CD4+ T cells from blood. These receptors all come from a woman between 18 and 29 years old in good health.

The CDR3 DNA sequence: TGCGCCAGCAGCTGGAGGGAGGGTTTAGAGACCCAGTACTTC. Encoded protein: CASSWREGLETQYF. The chain carries TRBV5-1 and TRBJ2-5, with TRBD2 identical over 7 bases. CDR1 and CDR2 (germline): SGHRS, YFSETQ. The CDR3 has 14 residues. With 3 bases clipped from V and 4 bases from J, the junction kept 6 bases outside the gene matches.

CDR3 DNA sequence: TGTGCCAGCAGTTTCGGGGCACCGGAGACCCAGTACTTC. Translating it yields CASSFGAPETQYF. The chain recombines TRBV28 with TRBJ2-5, with D possibly being TRBD1 or TRBD2 (5 bases each). The germline V and J ends were trimmed by 3 bases and 5 bases, with 10 bases remaining between them. CDR1 MDHEN and CDR2 SYDVKM come from the germline V gene. The CDR3 loop spans 13 amino acids.

This clone was seen more than once but under ten times. V is TRBV12-5 and J is TRBJ1-5; D is unclear. The CDR3 loop spans 12 amino acids. Germline loops: CDR1 LGHNT, CDR2 FRNRAP. V lost 1 base and J lost 9, with 7 bases in between. This CDR3 is CASGLEGAPQHF. Written as DNA, the CDR3 is TGTGCTAGTGGTTTGGAGGGAGCGCCCCAGCATTTT.

This clone was detected a few times. V and J are TRBV5-1 and TRBJ2-7, with D unresolved. Per the germline V gene, CDR1 is SGHRS and CDR2 is YFSETQ. V was shortened by 2 bases and J by 9 bases, with 12 bases between the two germline ends. CDR3 length equals 12 residues. The CDR3 coding sequence is TGCGCCAGCAGCTTCGGCCCTTCAGGGCAGTACTTC. Protein product: CASSFGPSGQYF. The full variable domain, in which reference TRBV5-1 and TRBJ2-7 provide the parts outside the CDR3, is KAGVTQTPRYLIKTRGQQVTLSCSPISGHRSVSWYQQTPGQGLQFLFEYFSETQRNKGNFPGRFSGRQFSNSRSEMNVSTLELGDSALYLCASSFGPSGQYFGPGTRLTVT.

V and J are TRBV18 and TRBJ1-2; D remains ambiguous. This CDR3 has 14 amino acids. Germline V gives CDR1 KGHSH, CDR2 LQKENI. The ends were cut back, 0 bases at V and 4 bases at J, with 9 bases in the middle. The chain's CDR3 is CASSPPGSFYGYTF. CDR3 nucleotides: TGTGCCAGCTCACCACCTGGTTCCTTCTATGGCTACACCTTC.

The sample holds a few counts of this clone. Other DNA sequences from this sample encode an identical CDR3 as well. The V gene is TRBV6-5, the J gene TRBJ1-2; D is ambiguous. Trimming pared 0 bases from V and 0 bases from J, leaving 2 bases between. From germline, CDR1 is MNHEY and CDR2 SVGAGI. CDR3 length: 13 amino acids. This CDR3 reads CASSYSANYGYTF. DNA for the CDR3: TGTGCCAGCAGTTACTCCGCTAACTATGGCTACACCTTC.

The V gene is TRBV5-5, the J gene TRBJ2-7; D unclear. The CDR3 totals 16 residues. Germline assignment: CDR1 SGHKS and CDR2 YYEKEE (reference sequence). Between the trimmed V and J ends, which lost 0 bases and 2 bases, there was a span of 15 bases. The DNA for the CDR3 is TGTGCCAGCAGCTTGGCCGGGTACCGTGCCGCCTACGAGCAGTACTTC. This sequence encodes CASSLAGYRAAYEQYF. Drawing the rest from reference TRBV5-5 and TRBJ2-7, the complete variable domain is DAGVTQSPTHLIKTRGQQVTLRCSPISGHKSVSWYQQVLGQGPQFIFQYYEKEERGRGNFPDRFSARQFPNYSSELNVNALLLGDSALYLCASSLAGYRAAYEQYFGPGTRLTVT.

A few counts support this clone. This same CDR3 is encoded by further DNA sequences in the sample. J is TRBJ2-7 and V is TRBV7-9; TRBD1 agrees at 9 bases. This CDR3 contains 13 residues. Germline CDR1 and CDR2: SEHNR and FQNEAQ (reference sequence). Trimming took 5 bases from V and 3 from J; bases not matched to a gene: 2. CDR3 protein: CASSRDRDYEQYF. In DNA form, the CDR3 reads TGTGCCAGCAGCCGGGACAGGGACTACGAGCAGTACTTC.

The V gene is TRBV19, the J gene TRBJ2-7, with 7 bases aligning to TRBD2. The CDR3 spans 15 residues. Germline-derived CDR1 and CDR2 are LNHDA and SQIVND (reference sequence). V dropped 6 bases and J dropped 3; count of bases not matched to a gene: 11. The CDR3 region has the DNA TGTGCCAGTAGCAGGAGCGGGATGCAGATCTACGAGCAGTACTTC. Amino acid sequence: CASSRSGMQIYEQYF.

The J gene is TRBJ2-7, the V gene TRBV4-2; TRBD2 might be the D (6 bases). Trimming left V 0 bases short and J 2 bases short, with 8 bases between. Per the germline V gene, CDR1 is LGHNA and CDR2 is YNFKEQ. The CDR3 consists of 14 residues. This CDR3 is CASSQDGRTYEQYF. For the CDR3, the DNA is TGTGCCAGCAGCCAAGACGGGAGAACCTACGAGCAGTACTTC.

The chain employs TRBV19 and TRBJ1-5; tentatively, D is TRBD1 (6 bases). Trimming took off 3 bases at V and 10 bases at J, with 10 bases between the two ends. This CDR3 has 12 residues. Looked up from germline, CDR1 is LNHDA and CDR2 is SQIVND (reference sequence). The CDR3 loop reads CASSIEGGPQHF. CDR3 in DNA: TGTGCCAGTAGTATTGAGGGGGGACCCCAGCATTTT.

There are a few counts of this clone. Other DNA variants within this sample encode the same CDR3. V gene TRBV7-2 combines with J gene TRBJ2-1; D not certain. Germline CDR1 SGHTA, CDR2 FQGNSA. Between the trimmed V and J ends, which lost 2 bases and 7 bases, there was a span of 6 bases. The CDR3 is 12 amino acids. The CDR3, as DNA: TGTGCCAGCAGCTTATGGGGAAATGAGCAGTTCTTC. Its protein is CASSLWGNEQFF.

This clone has more than one count but fewer than ten. The chain recombines TRBV7-8 with TRBJ2-7; 9 nucleotides align to TRBD2. The CDR3 sequence is 16 residues long. After removal of 5 bases from V and 2 bases from J, the junction contained 10 bases not matched to a gene. The germline V gene encodes CDR1 SGHVS and CDR2 FQNEAQ. The CDR3 loop reads CASSPRGWTSAYEQYF. The CDR3 DNA is TGTGCCAGCAGCCCAAGAGGATGGACTAGCGCCTACGAGCAGTACTTC. The variable domain in full, with the rest retrieved from reference TRBV7-8 and TRBJ2-7, is GAGVSQSPRYKVAKRGQDVALRCDPISGHVSLFWYQQALGQGPEFLTYFQNEAQLDKSGLPSDRFFAERPEGSVSTLKIQRTQQEDSAVYLCASSPRGWTSAYEQYFGPGTRLTVT.

This clone was counted between two and nine times. This rearrangement joins TRBV28 to TRBJ2-7; a weak D match, TRBD1 (6 bases). Per the germline V gene, CDR1 is MDHEN and CDR2 is SYDVKM. There are 14 residues in the CDR3. V dropped 4 bases and J dropped 5 bases, with 15 bases sitting between them. The CDR3: CASSYSGVLNEQYF. DNA for the CDR3: TGTGCCAGCAGTTATTCAGGGGTTTTGAACGAGCAGTACTTC.

This clone has a handful of counts. This chain links TRBV14 with TRBJ2-1, with TRBD2 matching 9 bases. Trimming cost V 2 bases and J 9 bases; bases outside gene matches: 5. The CDR3 runs to 14 residues. Per germline, CDR1 SGHDN and CDR2 FVKESK. Written as DNA, the CDR3 is TGTGCCAGCAGCCAACTAGCGGGACAAGGTGAGCAGTTCTTC. Translating gives CASSQLAGQGEQFF.

This clone turned up a few times. The V gene is TRBV7-2, the J gene TRBJ2-7; D unresolved. CDR1 and CDR2 from the germline V gene are SGHTA and FQGNSA. The CDR3 has 13 residues. V was pared by 8 bases and J by 2 bases, with 13 bases between. The CDR3 protein is CASGRLGPYEQYF. The CDR3 nucleotides read TGTGCCAGCGGTCGGTTGGGCCCCTACGAGCAGTACTTC.

CDR3 region: CASSEIALTVGVDTQYF. CDR3 coding DNA: TGTGCCAGCAGTGAAATCGCGTTGACAGTGGGGGTAGATACGCAGTATTTT. The chain is built from TRBV2 and TRBJ2-3; D might be TRBD1 or TRBD2, each matching 5 bases. Trimming took off 2 bases at V and 5 bases at J, with 20 bases between the two ends. The CDR3 extends over 17 amino acids. Germline CDR1 and CDR2: SNHLY and FYNNEI. The full variable domain, rest sourced from reference TRBV2 and TRBJ2-3, is EPEVTQTPSHQVTQMGQEVILRCVPISNHLYFYWYRQILGQKVEFLVSFYNNEISEKSEIFDDQFSVERPDGSNFTLKIRSTKLEDSAMYFCASSEIALTVGVDTQYFGPGTRLTVL.

This clone was seen a few times. This chain links TRBV5-1 with TRBJ2-3, with 12 nucleotides matching TRBD2. Germline V gives CDR1 SGHRS, CDR2 YFSETQ. J lost 5 bases, V lost 0 bases, and 4 bases had no gene match. This CDR3 has 16 residues. The CDR3 region is CASSLGMTSGGDTQYF. CDR3 sequence (DNA): TGCGCCAGCAGCTTGGGAATGACTAGCGGGGGAGATACGCAGTATTTT.

The chain joins TRBV5-4 to TRBJ2-7; the match to TRBD2 covers 7 bases. Trimming cost V 4 bases and J 0 bases; bases outside gene matches: 1. The CDR3 totals 13 residues. Germline values: CDR1 SGHNT, CDR2 YYREEE (reference sequence). This CDR3 reads CASSRDYSYEQYF. The CDR3 DNA reads TGTGCCAGCAGCCGGGACTACTCCTACGAGCAGTACTTC.

This chain connects TRBV27 to TRBJ1-3; no definite D call. This CDR3 has 14 residues. The V and J ends lost 6 bases and 0 bases respectively, with 9 bases between them. CDR1 is MNHEY, CDR2 SMNVEV, per germline (reference sequence). The CDR3 here is CASRQRSSGNTIYF. In DNA form, the CDR3 reads TGTGCCAGCAGACAGCGAAGCTCTGGAAACACCATATATTTT.

This clone was seen more than once but under ten times. The chain uses TRBV4-3 and TRBJ2-7, with D possibly being TRBD1 (6 bases). With 1 base removed from V and 5 bases from J, the gap between germline ends came to 15 bases. The CDR3 spans 15 residues. CDR1 is LGHNA and CDR2 is YSLEER in the germline V gene. The CDR3, as DNA: TGCGCCAGCAGCCAAGGAAGGGGGTTGTGGGACGAGCAGTACTTC. Translating it yields CASSQGRGLWDEQYF.

This clone was recorded a few times. The V and J genes are TRBV11-1 and TRBJ2-1, with TRBD2 matching over 12 bases. The ends lost 0 bases at V and 10 bases at J; junction bases unmatched: 10. This CDR3 has 17 amino acids. Germline-derived CDR1 and CDR2 are SGHAT and FQDESV (reference sequence). In DNA form, the CDR3 reads TGTGCCAGCAGCTTAGCGTATCCTAGCGGGAGGGCACAGGAGCAGTTCTTC. This sequence encodes CASSLAYPSGRAQEQFF.

In its sample, this clone was seen once. This chain uses TRBV28 with TRBJ2-7, with D maybe TRBD1 (6 bases). CDR1 and CDR2 from the germline V gene are MDHEN and SYDVKM. The length of the CDR3 is 14 residues. V lost 2 bases and J lost 3, with 11 bases in between. CDR3 DNA sequence: TGTGCCAGCAGTTTAGCCGGCAGGGGCTACGAGCAGTACTTC. The encoded protein is CASSLAGRGYEQYF.

As DNA, the CDR3 is TGCAGCGTTGTAACTAACACCGGGGAGCTGTTTTTT. Encoded protein: CSVVTNTGELFF. V and J are TRBV29-1 and TRBJ2-2; D remains unclear. Looked up from germline, CDR1 is SQVTM and CDR2 is ANQGSEA. V was cut by 4 bases and J by 2 bases, with 5 bases left in between. The CDR3 is made up of 12 amino acids.

This chain links TRBV28 with TRBJ2-7; 12 bases agree with TRBD2. Germline CDR1 and CDR2: MDHEN and SYDVKM. The CDR3 extends over 16 amino acids. The J segment lost 3 bases and the V segment lost 4 bases, leaving 7 bases of the junction unmatched. The CDR3 is CASSSKTSGSLYEQYF. CDR3 nucleotides: TGTGCCAGCAGTTCTAAGACTAGCGGGAGTCTCTACGAGCAGTACTTC.